This is a list of T cell receptor beta chains from one sample in a study of beta chain features in type 1 diabetes. Profiling relied on immunoSEQ multiplex PCR, and the TCRdb table lists in-frame clones only, not all of them. The sample shows over 200,000 clones, approximately 11% of them seen only once. The specimen was naive CD4+ T cells from blood. The receptors derive from a man aged 25-45 years with type 1 diabetes. Both conserved end residues are part of each CDR3. A D gene is named only where the DNA matches it firmly. Some rows mark clone size as missing; the rest say once, few, many or name a class of expanded clone.

d_call,j_call,clone_size,v_call,cdr3_aa,cdr3_nt
TRBD1,TRBJ1-6,.,TRBV25-1,CASSEPTGKGSPLHF,TGTGCCAGCAGTGAGCCGACAGGGAAGGGTTCACCCCTCCACTTT
.,TRBJ1-1,few,TRBV10-3,CAIKSTGRNTEAFF,TGTGCCATCAAATCGACAGGAAGAAACACTGAAGCTTTCTTT
TRBD1,TRBJ2-5,.,TRBV19,CASSLTGIETQYF,TGTGCCAGTAGCTTGACAGGGATCGAGACCCAGTACTTC
.,TRBJ2-3,.,TRBV5-4,CASSSRTDSTDTQYF,TGTGCCAGCAGCTCGCGGACAGACAGCACAGATACGCAGTATTTT
.,TRBJ1-2,.,TRBV28,CASSPAPNYGYTF,TGTGCCAGCAGTCCAGCGCCTAACTATGGCTACACCTTC
.,TRBJ1-1,.,TRBV18,CASSPTRHAEAFF,TGTGCCAGCTCACCGACTAGACACGCTGAAGCTTTCTTT
TRBD1,TRBJ2-1,few,TRBV9,CASSTPGTGLYNEQFF,TGTGCCAGCAGCACCCCAGGGACAGGGCTCTACAATGAGCAGTTCTTC
.,TRBJ1-1,.,TRBV6-6,CASSYRYGAEAFF,TGTGCCAGCAGTTACCGTTACGGAGCTGAAGCTTTCTTT
TRBD1,TRBJ2-7,few,TRBV10-3,CATGDREGYEQYF,TGTGCCACGGGGGACAGGGAGGGATACGAGCAGTACTTC
.,TRBJ2-5,few,TRBV7-2,CASSFGETQYF,TGTGCCAGCAGCTTCGGGGAGACCCAGTACTTC
TRBD1,TRBJ2-1,few,TRBV7-6,CASSLSGTGNNEQFF,TGTGCCAGCAGCTTAAGTGGGACAGGGAACAATGAGCAGTTCTTC
TRBD2,TRBJ2-1,.,TRBV7-8,CASSRRTSGTYNEQFF,TGTGCCAGCAGCCGACGGACTAGCGGAACCTACAATGAGCAGTTCTTC
TRBD1,TRBJ1-2,.,TRBV30,CAWSWGRGTLRDYGYTF,TGTGCCTGGAGTTGGGGCAGGGGGACTTTAAGGGACTATGGCTACACCTTC
.,TRBJ2-2,.,TRBV9,CASSVGPGQSTGELFF,TGTGCCAGCAGCGTCGGTCCAGGACAGTCCACCGGGGAGCTGTTTTTT
.,TRBJ1-2,few,TRBV9,CASSVGGDVYGYTF,TGTGCCAGCAGCGTCGGCGGGGATGTCTATGGCTACACCTTC
.,TRBJ1-5,.,TRBV5-5,CASSRDLRQSNQPQHF,TGTGCCAGCAGCCGAGACTTACGCCAAAGCAATCAGCCCCAGCATTTT
TRBD1,TRBJ1-1,few,TRBV30,CAFDRGGTEAFF,TGTGCCTTCGACAGGGGAGGAACTGAAGCTTTCTTT
TRBD1,TRBJ2-1,few,TRBV28,CASAPGQPYNEQFF,TGTGCCAGCGCCCCGGGACAGCCTTACAATGAGCAGTTCTTC
.,TRBJ2-2,.,TRBV11-2,CASSLGRSTGELFF,TGTGCCAGCAGCTTAGGCCGCAGCACCGGGGAGCTGTTTTTT
TRBD1,TRBJ2-7,few,TRBV5-4,CASSRTGQRYEQYF,TGTGCCAGCAGCCGGACAGGGCAACGCTACGAGCAGTACTTC
TRBD1,TRBJ2-6,.,TRBV4-1,CASSRDSQSSGANVLTF,TGCGCCAGCAGCCGGGACAGTCAATCCTCTGGGGCCAACGTCCTGACTTTC
TRBD2,TRBJ2-5,few,TRBV7-9,CASSLSGGEETQYF,TGTGCCAGCAGCCTTAGCGGGGGGGAAGAGACCCAGTACTTC
.,TRBJ2-7,few,TRBV7-9,CASSLVSSYEQYF,TGTGCCAGCAGCCTCGTGAGCTCCTACGAGCAGTACTTC
TRBD2,TRBJ2-7,few,TRBV5-4,CASSPGTSVYEQYF,TGTGCCAGCAGCCCCGGGACTAGCGTTTACGAGCAGTACTTC
.,TRBJ2-7,few,TRBV27,CATTLGLGAYEQYF,TGTGCCACAACCTTGGGCCTTGGGGCTTACGAGCAGTACTTC